These T cell receptor beta chains were read from a single sample in a study of cytomegalovirus exposure and HLA in healthy donors. Assay used: immunoSEQ multiplex PCR; TCRdb lists only in-frame clones, some missing. The sample has some 87,000 clones, 78% seen once. The specimen was PBMCs. All receptors derive from a man aged 18-30 years in good health and CMV-seropositive. Both conserved end residues are part of each CDR3. Each record gives: J gene, V gene, clone size, D gene, CDR3 protein, CDR3 DNA. The D gene is left open where the match is weak. Some rows mark clone size as missing; the rest say once, few, many or name a class of expanded clone.

TRBJ1-3 | TRBV18 | - | - | CASSPAGPGNTIYF | TGTGCCAGCTCACCGGCAGGGCCTGGAAACACCATATATTTT
TRBJ1-1 | TRBV11-2 | - | - | CASSLSTEAFF | TGTGCCAGCAGCTTATCGACAGAAGCTTTCTTT
TRBJ2-7 | TRBV13 | - | TRBD2 | CASSLALAGTYEQYF | TGTGCCAGCAGCTTAGCTCTAGCGGGAACCTACGAGCAGTACTTC
TRBJ2-5 | TRBV29-1 | - | TRBD1 | CSVDRVGETQYF | TGCAGCGTGGACAGGGTAGGAGAGACCCAGTACTTC
TRBJ1-1 | TRBV5-1 | - | - | CASSFTPGTEAFF | TGCGCCAGCAGCTTCACCCCGGGCACTGAAGCTTTCTTT
TRBJ1-1 | TRBV6-5 | - | - | CASSLRGEYSEAFF | TGTGCCAGCAGTCTCAGGGGCGAATATTCTGAAGCTTTCTTT
TRBJ1-1 | TRBV18 | few | - | CASSPGLSNTEAFF | TGTGCCAGCTCACCGGGGCTATCGAACACTGAAGCTTTCTTT
TRBJ1-5 | TRBV23-1 | - | - | CASSLFWPQHF | TGCGCCAGCAGTCTATTTTGGCCCCAGCATTTT
TRBJ1-1 | TRBV5-1 | - | - | CASSFGQGGTEAFF | TGCGCCAGCAGCTTCGGCCAGGGAGGCACTGAAGCTTTCTTT
TRBJ2-1 | TRBV6-1 | - | - | CASSARANEQFF | TGTGCCAGCAGTGCCCGAGCCAATGAGCAGTTCTTC
TRBJ1-5 | TRBV7-2 | once | - | CASSSNRDQPQHF | TGTGCCAGCAGCTCGAACAGGGATCAGCCCCAGCATTTT
TRBJ2-3 | TRBV6-5 | once | - | CASSYSNVPVADTQYF | TGTGCCAGCAGTTACTCGAATGTCCCAGTCGCAGATACGCAGTATTTT
TRBJ1-2 | TRBV20-1 | - | - | CSSGTLYGYTF | TGCAGTTCCGGGACTCTATATGGCTACACCTTC
TRBJ2-7 | TRBV6-5 | few | - | CASKRAKRGEQYF | TGTGCCAGCAAACGGGCTAAACGGGGCGAGCAGTACTTC
TRBJ2-3 | TRBV6-4 | - | TRBD1 | CASRNGTGDTDTQYF | TGTGCCAGCAGGAACGGGACAGGGGACACAGATACGCAGTATTTT
TRBJ2-2 | TRBV7-9 | once | TRBD2 | CASSTRTSGTGELFF | TGTGCCAGCAGCACCCGGACTAGCGGGACCGGGGAGCTGTTTTTT
TRBJ1-1 | TRBV27 | - | - | CASSPRRVTEAFF | TGTGCCAGCAGTCCCCGACGGGTCACTGAAGCTTTCTTT
TRBJ1-4 | TRBV28 | - | TRBD1 | CASRPRDREEKLFF | TGTGCCAGCAGACCCCGGGACAGGGAGGAAAAACTGTTTTTT
TRBJ2-1 | TRBV5-4 | few | TRBD2 | CASSPGGLAGNNEQFF | TGTGCCAGCAGCCCCGGCGGGCTAGCGGGCAACAATGAGCAGTTCTTC
TRBJ1-4 | TRBV10-2 | - | TRBD1 | CASSQTGVNEKLFF | TGCGCCAGCAGCCAGACAGGGGTAAATGAAAAACTGTTTTTT
TRBJ1-2 | TRBV6-1 | - | TRBD1 | CASRYRGNLNYGYTF | TGTGCCAGCAGATACAGGGGGAACCTCAACTATGGCTACACCTTC
TRBJ2-1 | TRBV6-1 | once | TRBD1 | CASSVGQVRFF | TGTGCCAGCAGTGTCGGACAGGTTCGGTTCTTC
TRBJ1-2 | TRBV2 | - | - | CAGQSGRLGYTF | TGTGCCGGTCAGTCAGGGAGGCTGGGCTACACCTTC
TRBJ1-1 | TRBV10-3 | - | - | CAISVVRDILQEAFF | TGTGCCATCAGTGTAGTCCGGGACATACTCCAAGAAGCTTTCTTT
TRBJ2-7 | TRBV28 | - | - | CASSSNYEQYF | TGTGCCAGCAGTTCCAACTACGAGCAGTACTTC
TRBJ2-7 | TRBV29-1 | - | TRBD1 | CSVGQGTGVWVSEQYF | TGCAGCGTGGGACAGGGTACGGGAGTATGGGTGAGCGAGCAGTACTTC
TRBJ2-5 | TRBV4-2 | - | TRBD1 | CASSQDSQGEETQYF | TGTGCCAGCAGCCAAGATAGCCAGGGGGAGGAGACCCAGTACTTC
TRBJ1-1 | TRBV10-3 | - | - | CAIQSRNTEAFF | TGTGCCATTCAGTCAAGGAACACTGAAGCTTTCTTT
TRBJ2-7 | TRBV19 | - | - | CASSIRVGYEQYF | TGTGCCAGTAGTATTCGAGTCGGCTACGAGCAGTACTTC
TRBJ2-7 | TRBV19 | - | TRBD2 | CASTESGSAPYEQYF | TGTGCCAGTACTGAAAGCGGGAGTGCCCCCTACGAGCAGTACTTC
TRBJ1-1 | TRBV19 | - | - | CASTRGTEAFF | TGTGCCAGTACTAGAGGCACTGAAGCTTTCTTT
TRBJ2-1 | TRBV6-6 | - | TRBD1 | CASSRRDRGPNEQFF | TGTGCCAGCAGCCGCCGGGACAGGGGACCCAATGAGCAGTTCTTC
TRBJ1-2 | TRBV7-9 | - | - | CASSSSNYGYTF | TGTGCCAGCAGCTCCTCTAACTATGGCTACACCTTC
TRBJ2-7 | TRBV27 | - | - | CASRGWSYEQYF | TGTGCCAGCAGGGGCTGGTCTTACGAGCAGTACTTC
TRBJ1-5 | TRBV19 | - | - | CASSSGAGNQPQHF | TGTGCCAGTAGTTCGGGAGCAGGGAATCAGCCCCAGCATTTT
TRBJ1-5 | TRBV20-1 | once | - | CSAFPGPQHF | TGCAGTGCTTTCCCAGGGCCCCAGCATTTT
TRBJ1-2 | TRBV6-5 | - | TRBD1 | CASSHRGRGYGYTF | TGTGCCAGCAGTCACAGGGGGCGAGGCTATGGCTACACCTTC
TRBJ2-1 | TRBV9 | - | - | CASSVVSSDYNEQFF | TGTGCCAGCAGCGTAGTTAGTAGCGATTACAATGAGCAGTTCTTC
TRBJ1-1 | TRBV5-4 | - | - | CASSLASVGSLGAEAFF | TGTGCCAGCAGCTTGGCCTCAGTGGGTAGCCTCGGCGCTGAAGCTTTCTTT
TRBJ2-6 | TRBV6-5 | - | - | CASAAASGANVLTF | TGTGCCAGCGCGGCAGCATCCGGGGCCAACGTCCTGACTTTC
TRBJ2-3 | TRBV5-1 | - | - | CASSFTRVGDTQYF | TGCGCCAGCAGCTTCACCAGGGTTGGAGATACGCAGTATTTT
TRBJ2-7 | TRBV6-1 | - | - | CASSSVSYEQYF | TGTGCCAGCTCCTCCGTCAGCTACGAGCAGTACTTC
TRBJ2-1 | TRBV12-5 | few | TRBD1 | CASGLVLSGQANEQFF | TGTGCTAGTGGTTTGGTATTGTCGGGACAGGCTAATGAGCAGTTCTTC